These 22 T cell receptor beta chains were sequenced from one sample in a study of human T cells and chemical hapten exposure. Time point denoted: patch test 1, 2 weeks after DPC sensitization. Documented treatment: therapeutic diphenylcyclopropenone sensitization with weekly scalp DPC. TCRdb recomputed calls from the RACE reads with MiXCR, one row per CDR3 protein. The sample includes tens of thousands of distinct CDR3 sequences, around a tenth of them seen just once. The sample here was whole blood, taken in connection with sensitization to the hapten diphenylcyclopropenone (DPC). The receptors derive from a woman aged 50 to 60 with alopecia areata. Some clones in this sample may be carry-over from other donors' samples.

The V call is TRBV3-1, the J call TRBJ2-5, with TRBD2 as a possible D gene (6 bases). Germline CDR1 and CDR2: LGHDT and YNNKEL (reference sequence). The CDR3 spans 13 residues. Between the trimmed V and J ends, which lost 3 bases and 2 bases, there was a span of 7 bases. This CDR3 is CASSQAGQETQYF. The CDR3, as DNA: TGTGCCAGCAGCCAGGCGGGACAAGAGACCCAGTACTTC.

In its sample, this clonotype was seen a few times. CDR3 bases: TGTGCCAGCAGCTCTATTAGGAGGTACGAGCAGTACTTC. Amino acid sequence: CASSSIRRYEQYF. The chain employs TRBV7-9 and TRBJ2-7; a possible D gene is TRBD2 (5 bases). V dropped 4 bases and J dropped 4 bases, with 11 bases sitting between them. The CDR3 has 13 amino acids. The germline V gene encodes CDR1 SEHNR and CDR2 FQNEAQ (reference sequence).

This clonotype was picked up many times. The chain combines TRBV12-3 or TRBV12-4 with TRBJ2-3; no definite D call. V was clipped by 8 bases and J by 2 bases, with 14 bases between them. This CDR3 region has 14 residues. CDR3 loop: CASRTRQTTDTQYF. In DNA, the CDR3 is TGTGCCAGCCGCACGAGGCAGACCACAGATACGCAGTATTTT.

This clonotype has just a few counts. The chain is built from TRBV29-1 and TRBJ1-3, with no clear D. The germline V gene encodes CDR1 SQVTM and CDR2 ANQGSEA. There are 12 residues in the CDR3. Trimming left V 3 bases short and J 4 bases short, with 7 bases between. CDR3 sequence: CSVEALGNTIYF. CDR3 nucleotide sequence: TGCAGCGTTGAGGCTTTAGGAAACACCATATATTTT.

This clonotype was seen only a few times. V usage is TRBV29-1 and J usage is TRBJ2-1; no clear D gene. This CDR3 region has 12 residues. Germline loops: CDR1 SQVTM, CDR2 ANQGSEA. V was cut by 6 bases and J by 9 bases, with 15 bases left in between. Here the CDR3 DNA reads TGCAGCGTGGCCGTGGGCGGAGTTGAGCAGTTCTTC. Translating it yields CSVAVGGVEQFF.

There are many counts of this clonotype. CDR3 in amino acids: CASSLGASGSTDTQYF. The CDR3 DNA reads TGTGCCAGCAGTTTAGGGGCTAGCGGAAGCACAGATACGCAGTATTTT. The chain links TRBV12-3 or TRBV12-4 to TRBJ2-3; TRBD2 matches at 7 bases. The V and J ends lost 1 base and 0 bases, in that order; junction bases with no gene match: 4. The CDR3 is 16 residues long.

This clonotype was found a few times. V is TRBV19 and J is TRBJ2-3; TRBD2 might be the D (6 bases). Germline V CDR1 and CDR2: LNHDA, SQIVND (reference sequence). The length of the CDR3 is 14 residues. V was pared by 7 bases and J by 5 bases, with 16 bases between. In DNA, the CDR3 is TGTGCCAGTAACGGTCGGTTCGGGAGAGATACGCAGTATTTT. This codes for CASNGRFGRDTQYF.

V gene TRBV9 combines with J gene TRBJ2-5, with D unclear. Germline CDR1 SGDLS, CDR2 YYNGEE. The CDR3 consists of 15 residues. V was pared by 0 bases and J by 2 bases, with 11 bases between. Here the CDR3 reads CASSVGKVEQETQYF. The CDR3 DNA reads as TGTGCCAGCAGCGTAGGAAAGGTCGAGCAAGAGACCCAGTACTTC.

This clonotype showed up many times. The gene calls are TRBV29-1 and TRBJ2-5; D is tentatively TRBD1 or TRBD2 (7 bases each). This CDR3 has 12 amino acids. Germline CDR1 and CDR2: SQVTM and ANQGSEA. V dropped 6 bases and J dropped 3 bases, with 11 bases sitting between them. CDR3 DNA sequence: TGCAGCGTGGGAGGGGGCGAAGAGACCCAGTACTTC. Its translation is CSVGGGEETQYF.

The V gene is TRBV4-2, the J gene TRBJ2-5; 8 positions match TRBD2. With 0 bases clipped from V and 3 bases from J, the junction kept 3 bases outside the gene matches. Germline values: CDR1 LGHNA, CDR2 YNFKEQ. The CDR3 runs to 15 residues. The CDR3 is CASSQEGGRKETQYF. The CDR3, as DNA: TGTGCCAGCAGCCAAGAGGGCGGGAGGAAAGAGACCCAGTACTTC.

The chain combines TRBV6-2 or TRBV6-3 with TRBJ2-3, with TRBD2 matching 7 bases. This CDR3 contains 17 residues. V was clipped by 2 bases and J by 5 bases; unmatched bases: 13. Germline V gene data show CDR1 as MNHEY and CDR2 as SVGEGT. CDR3 in DNA: TGTGCCAGCAGTTACGGCCTGCTAGCGGAGGGCGGAGATACGCAGTATTTT. Its protein is CASSYGLLAEGGDTQYF.

A remark on this clonotype: This may come from a read error, since a much larger clone is one base off. The gene calls are TRBV18 and TRBJ1-1; a weak D match, TRBD1 (6 bases). This CDR3 has 15 residues. Germline CDR1 is KGHSH and CDR2 is LQKENI. CDR3 in DNA: TGTGTCAGCTCACTAAAGCAGGGGACCGGGACTGAAGCTTTCTTT. Translating gives CVSSLKQGTGTEAFF.

This clonotype was seen only a few times. CDR3 loop: CASSPQTGTGNTIYF. The CDR3, as DNA: TGTGCCAGCTCACCACAGACAGGGACTGGAAACACCATATATTTT. This chain joins TRBV18 and TRBJ1-3; the match to TRBD1 covers 7 bases. This CDR3 comprises 15 residues. In germline, CDR1 is KGHSH, CDR2 LQKENI. V dropped 1 base and J dropped 2; count of bases not matched to a gene: 2. Combining the CDR3 with reference TRBV18 and TRBJ1-3 gives the whole variable domain NAGVMQNPRHLVRRRGQEARLRCSPMKGHSHVYWYRQLPEEGLKFMVYLQKENIIDESGMPKERFSAEFPKEGPSILRIQQVVRGDSAAYFCASSPQTGTGNTIYFGEGSWLTVV.

The gene calls are TRBV24-1 and TRBJ2-1, with a possible D match to TRBD2 (6 bases). V lost 4 bases to trimming and J lost 8 bases, with 20 bases between them. Per the germline V gene, CDR1 is KGHDR and CDR2 is SFDVKD. This CDR3 is built from 16 residues. CDR3 region: CATSDPSASTGDEQFF. The CDR3 DNA reads TGTGCCACCAGTGACCCTTCGGCCAGCACGGGGGATGAGCAGTTCTTC.

This clonotype was seen many times. V is TRBV18 and J is TRBJ2-5; weak D call: TRBD2 (6 bases). Germline CDR1 is KGHSH and CDR2 is LQKENI. Between the trimmed V and J ends, which lost 6 bases and 5 bases, there was a span of 13 bases. The CDR3 loop spans 13 amino acids. The CDR3 protein is CASSRGMLETQYF. The CDR3 bases are TGTGCCAGCTCCCGGGGGATGCTTGAGACCCAGTACTTC.

In this sample, this clonotype turned up many times. The V call is TRBV12-3 or TRBV12-4, the J call TRBJ1-2; D is perhaps TRBD1 (6 bases). The CDR3 consists of 15 residues. V lost 6 bases, J lost 0 bases, and 14 bases lay in between. The CDR3 protein is CASRNSDSSNYGYTF. CDR3 sequence (DNA): TGTGCCAGCAGGAACTCGGACAGCTCTAACTATGGCTACACCTTC.

V and J are TRBV28 and TRBJ2-7; D not certain. Germline V gene data show CDR1 as MDHEN and CDR2 as SYDVKM. CDR3 length: 13 residues. With 3 bases removed from V and 6 bases from J, the gap between germline ends came to 12 bases. Here the CDR3 reads CASSFVGPGEQYF. The CDR3, as DNA: TGTGCCAGCAGTTTTGTAGGGCCCGGCGAGCAGTACTTC.

This clonotype showed up many times. At one boundary the junction diverges from the germline segment, which might be a read error. The rearrangement joins TRBV25-1 to TRBJ1-6; no clear D gene. CDR3 length equals 12 residues. Germline CDR1 reads MGHDK; CDR2 reads SYGVNS. CDR3 protein: CASSAFPGQLDF. The DNA for the CDR3 is TGTGCCAGCAGTGCTTTTCCGGGTCAACTCGACTTT.

This clonotype turned up a few times. V is TRBV11-2 and J is TRBJ2-1, with D tentatively TRBD2 (5 bases). Trimming removed 5 bases at V and 7 bases at J, with 18 bases between. CDR1 SGHAT and CDR2 FQNNGV come from the germline V gene. This CDR3 is built from 15 residues. In DNA form, the CDR3 reads TGTGCCAGCAGCCCGTCGGACTCCCCTGGGAATGAGCAGTTCTTC. Protein sequence: CASSPSDSPGNEQFF.

In this sample, this clonotype turned up many times. V usage is TRBV2 and J usage is TRBJ1-5; no reliable D call. The germline V gene has CDR1 SNHLY and CDR2 FYNNEI. Trimming removed 7 bases at V and 3 bases at J, with 10 bases between. The CDR3 is 13 residues long. This chain's CDR3 is CASTYGDNQPQHF. As DNA, the CDR3 is TGTGCCAGCACTTACGGGGACAATCAGCCCCAGCATTTT.

DNA of the CDR3: TGTGCCAGCAGCTTGGACAGGGGACCTGTCCTGACTTTC. This sequence encodes CASSLDRGPVLTF. The gene calls are TRBV7-2 and TRBJ2-6; 9 bases are a match to TRBD1. Germline V CDR1 and CDR2: SGHTA, FQGNSA. The CDR3 totals 13 residues. Trimming took 3 bases from V and 13 from J; bases not matched to a gene: 4.

This clonotype came up a few times. The rearrangement uses TRBV6-4 and TRBJ1-6; D is perhaps TRBD1 (5 bases). Between the trimmed V and J ends, which lost 3 bases and 10 bases, there was a span of 13 bases. This CDR3 comprises 14 residues. In germline, CDR1 is MRHNA, CDR2 SNTAGT. The chain's CDR3 is CASSDQGARSPLHF. For the CDR3, the DNA is TGTGCCAGCAGTGATCAAGGGGCTCGATCACCCCTCCACTTT.